The clone carrying this T cell receptor (beta chain) occurred a few times. Its antigen is not known. This entry comes from a study of T-cell reconstitution after alpha-beta-depleted transplantation in children. Study-wide findings and caveats: Counts and diversity of T cells one year after transplant came mostly from newly produced T cells. Reportedly, alpha-beta T cells present about two months post-transplant originated from several hundred expanded clones of graft origin. The origin of high day-60 TCRbeta diversity in some patients lay in surviving recipient T cells and thymic progenitors.

TCRbeta library construction was performed incorporating unique molecular identifiers. TCRdb called the PCR reads again in MiXCR, with one record for every CDR3 protein. The table includes approximately 190,000 distinct CDR3 sequences, approximately 8.4% detected once. The germline V and J ends were trimmed by 6 bases and 2 bases, with 11 bases remaining between them. Germline V gene sequence: CDR1 SGHTA, CDR2 FQGNSA. The CDR3 extends over 13 amino acids. V usage is TRBV7-2 and J usage is TRBJ2-7, with D perhaps TRBD1 (6 bases). The input for sequencing was PBMCs, mostly from graft donor cells, taken 360 days after TCRalphabeta/CD19-depleted stem cell transplant. The receptor comes from a male patient between 2 and 10 years old who had a stem cell transplant for acute myeloid leukemia, so the T cells may come from the graft donor. The CDR3 sequence is CASRGTRTYEQYF. CDR3 DNA: TGTGCCAGCAGGGGGACACGAACCTACGAGCAGTACTTC. The whole variable domain, remainder taken from reference TRBV7-2 and TRBJ2-7, is GAGVSQSPSNKVTEKGKDVELRCDPISGHTALYWYRQSLGQGLEFLIYFQGNSAPDKSGLPSDRFSAERTGGSVSTLTIQRTQQEDSAVYLCASRGTRTYEQYFGPGTRLTVT.